This T cell receptor (beta chain) is drawn from a study of cytomegalovirus exposure and HLA in healthy donors. This CDR3 spans 12 amino acids. Germline CDR1 SQVTM, CDR2 ANQGSEA. Trimming took off 5 bases at V and 0 bases at J, with 5 bases between the two ends. Both 60 Vbeta primers and 13 Jbeta primers went into the PCR. Only in-frame clones appear in the TCRdb table, and some are missing; sequencing was by immunoSEQ multiplex PCR. The sample comprises about 190,000 clones, approximately 87% of which are singletons, and 1% to 1.5% rests with the top ten. The sample comprised PBMCs. This receptor was taken from a young man in good health and CMV-seronegative. The chain is built from TRBV29-1 and TRBJ2-1; D is possibly TRBD2 (5 bases). The CDR3: CSVTSSYNEQFF. The DNA of the CDR3 is TGCAGCGTTACTAGCTCCTACAATGAGCAGTTCTTC.